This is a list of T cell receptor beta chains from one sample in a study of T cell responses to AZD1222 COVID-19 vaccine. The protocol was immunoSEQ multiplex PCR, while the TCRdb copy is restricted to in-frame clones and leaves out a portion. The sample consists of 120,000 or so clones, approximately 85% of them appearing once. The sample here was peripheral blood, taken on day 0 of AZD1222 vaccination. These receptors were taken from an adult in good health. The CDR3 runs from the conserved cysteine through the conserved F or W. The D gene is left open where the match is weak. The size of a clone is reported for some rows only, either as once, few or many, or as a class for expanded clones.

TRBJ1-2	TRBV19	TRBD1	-	CASSPRGQIYGYTF	TGTGCCAGTAGTCCGAGGGGACAGATCTATGGCTACACCTTC
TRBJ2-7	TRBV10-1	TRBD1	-	CASSVGQGYEQYF	TGCGCCAGCAGTGTGGGACAGGGCTACGAGCAGTACTTC
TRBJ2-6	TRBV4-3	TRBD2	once	CASSQGLAGYGANVLTF	TGCGCCAGCAGCCAAGGACTAGCGGGATATGGGGCCAACGTCCTGACTTTC
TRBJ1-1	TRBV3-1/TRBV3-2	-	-	CASSQGLNTEAFF	TGTGCCAGCAGCCAGGGCTTGAACACTGAAGCTTTCTTT
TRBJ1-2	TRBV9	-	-	CASSLTDSHTF	TGTGCCAGCAGCCTAACGGACAGCCACACCTTC
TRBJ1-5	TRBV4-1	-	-	CASSQDQQGRANQPQHF	TGCGCCAGCAGCCAAGATCAACAGGGCAGGGCCAATCAGCCCCAGCATTTT
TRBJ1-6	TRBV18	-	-	CASSPRQPGGSYNSPLHF	TGTGCCAGCTCACCTCGACAGCCCGGGGGCTCCTATAATTCACCCCTCCACTTT
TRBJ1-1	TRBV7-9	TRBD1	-	CASSRGQFDTEAFF	TGTGCCAGCAGCCGGGGACAGTTTGACACTGAAGCTTTCTTT
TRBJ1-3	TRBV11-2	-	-	CASSSLGGGVSGNTIYF	TGTGCCAGCAGCTCACTTGGCGGGGGCGTTTCTGGAAACACCATATATTTT
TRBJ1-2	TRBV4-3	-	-	CASSQDGDLTNYGYTF	TGCGCCAGCAGCCAAGACGGGGACCTTACTAACTATGGCTACACCTTC
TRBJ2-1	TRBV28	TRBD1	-	CASSTRTGEQFF	TGTGCCAGCAGTACAAGGACAGGAGAGCAGTTCTTC
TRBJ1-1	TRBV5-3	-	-	CAPRLWRPMNTEAFF	TGTGCCCCAAGGCTGTGGCGGCCGATGAACACTGAAGCTTTCTTT
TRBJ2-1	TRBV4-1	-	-	CASSQEILTLEQFF	TGCGCCAGCAGCCAAGAAATCCTGACTCTCGAGCAGTTCTTC
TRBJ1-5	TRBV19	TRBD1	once	CASSMRRGHNQPQHF	TGTGCCAGTAGTATGAGGAGGGGGCACAATCAGCCCCAGCATTTT